This T cell receptor beta chain was captured in a study of PD-L1 blockade in urothelial cancer. The wider study: The patients first took atezolizumab in about 2014, receiving 1,200 mg intravenously every 3 weeks. Counts from blood samples showed a median of about 140,000 T cells.

In each PCR, synthetic TCR analog templates were spiked in. Repertoires were generated with immunoSEQ multiplex PCR, while TCRdb's copy carries only in-frame clones and drops some. The sample lists around 120,000 clones; around 89% were seen once. This CDR3 has 15 amino acids. CDR1 MDHEN and CDR2 SYDVKM come from the germline V gene. V shed 1 base and J shed 6 bases, with 13 bases lying between them. As for time point: peripheral blood 6 weeks after treatment start. The diagnosis in patients was locally advanced or metastatic urothelial carcinoma. The rearrangement joins TRBV28 to TRBJ2-1; D perhaps matches TRBD2 (6 bases). The TCR was taken from a man aged 60-69 years with urothelial cancer. Sample: PBMCs, taken around atezolizumab (anti-PD-L1) treatment. The CDR3 bases are TGTGCCAGCAGTTTATTGTCGGGGGTCTTCAATGAGCAGTTCTTC. Translating it yields CASSLLSGVFNEQFF.